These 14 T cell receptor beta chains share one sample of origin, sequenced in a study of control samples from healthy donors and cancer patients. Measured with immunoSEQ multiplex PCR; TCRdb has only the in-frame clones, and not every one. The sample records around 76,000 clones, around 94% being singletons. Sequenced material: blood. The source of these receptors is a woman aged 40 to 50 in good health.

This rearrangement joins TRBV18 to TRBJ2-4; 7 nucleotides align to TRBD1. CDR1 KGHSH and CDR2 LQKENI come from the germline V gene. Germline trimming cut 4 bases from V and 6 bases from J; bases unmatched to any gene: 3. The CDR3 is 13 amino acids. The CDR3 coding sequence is TGTGCCAGCTCACTGGGACAGTTAAACATTCAGTACTTC. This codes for CASSLGQLNIQYF.

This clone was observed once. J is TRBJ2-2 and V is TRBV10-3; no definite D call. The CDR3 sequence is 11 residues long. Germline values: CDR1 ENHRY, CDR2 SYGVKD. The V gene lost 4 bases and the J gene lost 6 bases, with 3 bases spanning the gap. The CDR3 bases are TGTGCCATCAGTGGCTCCGGGGAGCTGTTTTTT. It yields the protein CAISGSGELFF.

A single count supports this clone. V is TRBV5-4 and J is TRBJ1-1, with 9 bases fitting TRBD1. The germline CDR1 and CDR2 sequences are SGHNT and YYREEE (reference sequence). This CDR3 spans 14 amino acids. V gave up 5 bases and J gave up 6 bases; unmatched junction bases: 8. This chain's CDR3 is CASRADRGWAEAFF. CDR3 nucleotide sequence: TGTGCCAGCAGGGCGGACAGGGGTTGGGCTGAAGCTTTCTTT. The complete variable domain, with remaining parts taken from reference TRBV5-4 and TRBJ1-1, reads ETGVTQSPTHLIKTRGQQVTLRCSSQSGHNTVSWYQQALGQGPQFIFQYYREEENGRGNFPPRFSGLQFPNYSSELNVNALELDDSALYLCASRADRGWAEAFFGQGTRLTVV.

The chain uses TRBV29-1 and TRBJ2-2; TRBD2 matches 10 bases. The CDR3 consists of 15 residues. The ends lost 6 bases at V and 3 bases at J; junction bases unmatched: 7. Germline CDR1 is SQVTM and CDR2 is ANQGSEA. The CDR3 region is CSVAGLADYTGELFF. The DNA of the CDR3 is TGCAGCGTGGCTGGACTAGCGGACTACACCGGGGAGCTGTTTTTT.

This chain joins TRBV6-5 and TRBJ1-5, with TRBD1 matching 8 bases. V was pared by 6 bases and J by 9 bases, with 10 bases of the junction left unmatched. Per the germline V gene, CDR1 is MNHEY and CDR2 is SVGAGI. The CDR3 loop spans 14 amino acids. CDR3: CASRSGTGVVPQHF. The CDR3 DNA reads TGTGCCAGCAGGTCCGGGACAGGCGTCGTGCCCCAGCATTTT.

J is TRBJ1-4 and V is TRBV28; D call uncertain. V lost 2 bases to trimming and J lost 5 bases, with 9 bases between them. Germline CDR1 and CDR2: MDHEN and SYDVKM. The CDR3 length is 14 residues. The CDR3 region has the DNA TGTGCCAGCAGTTTAGGGTCCGTGAATGAAAAACTGTTTTTT. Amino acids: CASSLGSVNEKLFF.

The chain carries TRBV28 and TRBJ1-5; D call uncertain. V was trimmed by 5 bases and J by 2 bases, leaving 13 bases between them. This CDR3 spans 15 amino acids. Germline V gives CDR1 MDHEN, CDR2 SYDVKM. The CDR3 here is CASSPWEQGNQPQHF. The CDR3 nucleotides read TGTGCCAGCAGTCCCTGGGAGCAGGGCAATCAGCCCCAGCATTTT.

Here the CDR3 reads CASSIHQREGLYNEQFF. CDR3 DNA: TGTGCCAGTAGTATCCATCAGCGGGAGGGCCTCTACAATGAGCAGTTCTTC. The chain carries TRBV19 and TRBJ2-1, with TRBD2 identical over 10 bases. This CDR3 region has 17 residues. The germline V gene encodes CDR1 LNHDA and CDR2 SQIVND (reference sequence). Unmatched junction bases numbered 8, after V lost 3 bases and J lost 3 bases.

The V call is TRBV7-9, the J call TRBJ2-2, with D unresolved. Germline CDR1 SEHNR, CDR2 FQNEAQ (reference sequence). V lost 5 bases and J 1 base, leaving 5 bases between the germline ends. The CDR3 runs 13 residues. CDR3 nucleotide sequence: TGTGCCAGCAGCCCGGGGAACACCGGGGAGCTGTTTTTT. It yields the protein CASSPGNTGELFF.

The CDR3 sequence: CASSQDEWGYTF. In DNA form, the CDR3 reads TGCGCCAGCAGCCAGGACGAGTGGGGCTACACCTTC. This chain connects TRBV4-1 to TRBJ1-2; no clear D. Germline V gene lookup returns CDR1 MGHRA and CDR2 YSYEKL. Deletions cut 3 bases from V and 8 bases from J, with 10 bases between. The CDR3 runs to 12 residues.

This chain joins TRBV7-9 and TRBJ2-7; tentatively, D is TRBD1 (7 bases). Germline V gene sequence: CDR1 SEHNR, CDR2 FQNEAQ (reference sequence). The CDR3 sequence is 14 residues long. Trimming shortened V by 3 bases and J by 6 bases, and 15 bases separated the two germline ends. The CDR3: CASSFTGEVGEQYF. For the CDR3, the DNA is TGTGCCAGCAGCTTTACAGGGGAGGTAGGCGAGCAGTACTTC.

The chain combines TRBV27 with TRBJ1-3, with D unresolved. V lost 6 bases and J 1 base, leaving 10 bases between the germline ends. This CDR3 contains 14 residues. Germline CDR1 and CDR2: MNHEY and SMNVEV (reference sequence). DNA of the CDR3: TGTGCCAGCAGACCAGGCACGTCTGGAAACACCATATATTTT. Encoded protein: CASRPGTSGNTIYF.

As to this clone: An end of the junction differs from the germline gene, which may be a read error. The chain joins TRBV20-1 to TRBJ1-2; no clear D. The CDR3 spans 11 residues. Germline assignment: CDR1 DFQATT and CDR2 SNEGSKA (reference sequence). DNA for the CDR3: TGCAGTGCGAGAGCTTGGGATGGCTACACCTTC. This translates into CSARAWDGYTF.

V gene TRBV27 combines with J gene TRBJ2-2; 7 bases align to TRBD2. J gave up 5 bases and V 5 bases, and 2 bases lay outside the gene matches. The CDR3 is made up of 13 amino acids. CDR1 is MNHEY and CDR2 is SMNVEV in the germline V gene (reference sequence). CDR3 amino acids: CASSRLATGELFF. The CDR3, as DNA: TGTGCCAGCAGTCGACTAGCAACCGGGGAGCTGTTTTTT.